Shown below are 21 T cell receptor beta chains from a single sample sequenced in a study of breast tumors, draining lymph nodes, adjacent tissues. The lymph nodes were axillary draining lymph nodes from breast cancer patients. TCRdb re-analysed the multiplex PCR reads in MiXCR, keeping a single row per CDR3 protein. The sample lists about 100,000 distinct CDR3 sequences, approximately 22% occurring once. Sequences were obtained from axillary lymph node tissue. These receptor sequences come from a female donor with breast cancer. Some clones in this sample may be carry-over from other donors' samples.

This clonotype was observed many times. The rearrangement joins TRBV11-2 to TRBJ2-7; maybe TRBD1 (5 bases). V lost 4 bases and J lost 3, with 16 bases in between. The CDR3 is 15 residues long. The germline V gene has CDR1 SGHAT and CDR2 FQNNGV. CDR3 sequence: CASSSGAGSFYEQYF. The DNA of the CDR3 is TGTGCCAGCAGCTCTGGGGCAGGATCCTTCTACGAGCAGTACTTC.

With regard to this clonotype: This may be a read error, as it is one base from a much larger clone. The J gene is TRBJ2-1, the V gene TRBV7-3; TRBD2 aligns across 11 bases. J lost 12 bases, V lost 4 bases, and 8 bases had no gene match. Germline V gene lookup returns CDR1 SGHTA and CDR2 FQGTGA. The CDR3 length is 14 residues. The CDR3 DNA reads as TGTGCCAGCAGCTATAGCGGGGGGGCCGCTGGGCAGTTCTTC. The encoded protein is CASSYSGGAAGQFF.

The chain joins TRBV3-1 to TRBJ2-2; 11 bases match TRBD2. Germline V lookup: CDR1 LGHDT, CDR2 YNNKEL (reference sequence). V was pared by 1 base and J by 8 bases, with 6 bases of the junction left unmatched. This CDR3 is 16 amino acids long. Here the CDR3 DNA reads TGTGCCAGCAGCCAAGGACTAGCGGGAATCGGTGGGGAGCTGTTTTTT. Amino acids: CASSQGLAGIGGELFF.

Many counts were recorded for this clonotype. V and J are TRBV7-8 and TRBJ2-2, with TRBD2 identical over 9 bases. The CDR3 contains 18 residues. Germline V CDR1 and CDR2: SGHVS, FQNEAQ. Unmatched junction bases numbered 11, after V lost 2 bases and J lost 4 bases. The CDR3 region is CASSLRPAIAGVTGELFF. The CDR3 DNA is TGTGCCAGCAGCTTAAGACCCGCTATAGCGGGAGTCACCGGGGAGCTGTTTTTT.

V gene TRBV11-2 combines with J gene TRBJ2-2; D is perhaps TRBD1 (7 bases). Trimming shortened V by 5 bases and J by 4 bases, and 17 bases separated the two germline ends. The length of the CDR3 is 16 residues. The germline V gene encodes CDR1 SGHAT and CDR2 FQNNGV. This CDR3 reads CASSLQGGTSTGELFF. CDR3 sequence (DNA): TGTGCCAGCAGCCTGCAGGGGGGTACGAGCACCGGGGAGCTGTTTTTT. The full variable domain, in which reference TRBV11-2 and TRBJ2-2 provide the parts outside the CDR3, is EAGVAQSPRYKIIEKRQSVAFWCNPISGHATLYWYQQILGQGPKLLIQFQNNGVVDDSQLPKDRFSAERLKGVDSTLKIQPAKLEDSAVYLCASSLQGGTSTGELFFGEGSRLTVL.

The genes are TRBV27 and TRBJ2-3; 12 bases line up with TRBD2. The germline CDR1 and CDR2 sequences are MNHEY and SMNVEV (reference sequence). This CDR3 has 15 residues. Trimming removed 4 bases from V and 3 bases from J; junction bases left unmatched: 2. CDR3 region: CASSSGLAGTDTQYF. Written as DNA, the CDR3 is TGTGCCAGCAGTTCAGGACTAGCGGGGACAGATACGCAGTATTTT.

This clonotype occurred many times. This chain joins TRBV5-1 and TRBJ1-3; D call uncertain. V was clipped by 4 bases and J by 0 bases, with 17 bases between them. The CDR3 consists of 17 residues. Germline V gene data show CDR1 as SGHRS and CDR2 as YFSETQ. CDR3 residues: CASSLWTRFSSGNTIYF. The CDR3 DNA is TGCGCCAGCAGCCTATGGACCCGTTTTAGCTCTGGAAACACCATATATTTT.

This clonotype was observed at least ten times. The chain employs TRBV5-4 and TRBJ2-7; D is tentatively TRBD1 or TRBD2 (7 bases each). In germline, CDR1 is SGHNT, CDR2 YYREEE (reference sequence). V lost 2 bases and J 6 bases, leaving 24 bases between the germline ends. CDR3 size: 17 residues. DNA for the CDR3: TGTGCCAGCAGCTTCCCGGAGCAAACAGGGGAGGGGGGCGAGCAGTACTTC. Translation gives CASSFPEQTGEGGEQYF.

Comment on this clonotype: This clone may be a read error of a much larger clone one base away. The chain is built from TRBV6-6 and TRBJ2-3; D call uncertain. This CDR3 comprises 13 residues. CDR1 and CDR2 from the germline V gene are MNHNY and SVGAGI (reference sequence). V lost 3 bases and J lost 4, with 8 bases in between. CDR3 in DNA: TGTGCCAGCAGTTATCCTGGGGCAGATACGCAGTATTTT. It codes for CASSYPGADTQYF.

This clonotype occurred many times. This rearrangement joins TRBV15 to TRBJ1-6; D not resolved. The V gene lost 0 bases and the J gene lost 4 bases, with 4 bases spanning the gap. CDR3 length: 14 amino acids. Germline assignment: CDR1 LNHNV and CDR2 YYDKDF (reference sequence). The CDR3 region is CATSREGYNSPLHF. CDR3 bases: TGTGCCACCAGCAGAGAGGGTTATAATTCACCCCTCCACTTT.

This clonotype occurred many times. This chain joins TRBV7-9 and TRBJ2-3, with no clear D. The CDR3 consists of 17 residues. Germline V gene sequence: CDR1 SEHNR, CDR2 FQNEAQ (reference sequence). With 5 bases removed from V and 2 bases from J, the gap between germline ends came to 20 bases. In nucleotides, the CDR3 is TGTGCCAGCAGCCCCGCCTGGACGGAAGGTGACACAGATACGCAGTATTTT. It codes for CASSPAWTEGDTDTQYF. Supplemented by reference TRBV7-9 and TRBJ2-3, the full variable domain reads DTGVSQNPRHKITKRGQNVTFRCDPISEHNRLYWYRQTLGQGPEFLTYFQNEAQLEKSRLLSDRFSAERPKGSFSTLEIQRTEQGDSAMYLCASSPAWTEGDTDTQYFGPGTRLTVL.

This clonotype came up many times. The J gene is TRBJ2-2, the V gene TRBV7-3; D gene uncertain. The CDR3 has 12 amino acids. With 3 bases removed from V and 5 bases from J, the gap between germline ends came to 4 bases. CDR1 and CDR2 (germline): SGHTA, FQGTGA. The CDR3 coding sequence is TGTGCCAGCAGCTTTAGAACCGGGGAGCTGTTTTTT. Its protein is CASSFRTGELFF.

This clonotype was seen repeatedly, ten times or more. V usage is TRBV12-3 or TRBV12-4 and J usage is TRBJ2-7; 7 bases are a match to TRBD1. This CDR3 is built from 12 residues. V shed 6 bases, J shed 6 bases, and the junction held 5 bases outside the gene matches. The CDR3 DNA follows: TGTGCCAGCAGCCCGACAGGGCTCGAGCAGTACTTC. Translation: CASSPTGLEQYF.

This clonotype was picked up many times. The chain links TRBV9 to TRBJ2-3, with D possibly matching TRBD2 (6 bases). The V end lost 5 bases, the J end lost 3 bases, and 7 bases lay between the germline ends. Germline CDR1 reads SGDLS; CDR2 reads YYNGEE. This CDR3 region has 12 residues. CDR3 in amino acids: CASRGLTDTQYF. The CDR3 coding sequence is TGTGCCAGCAGGGGACTTACAGATACGCAGTATTTT. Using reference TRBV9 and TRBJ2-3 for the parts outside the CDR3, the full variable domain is DSGVTQTPKHLITATGQRVTLRCSPRSGDLSVYWYQQSLDQGLQFLIQYYNGEERAKGNILERFSAQQFPDLHSELNLSSLELGDSALYFCASRGLTDTQYFGPGTRLTVL.

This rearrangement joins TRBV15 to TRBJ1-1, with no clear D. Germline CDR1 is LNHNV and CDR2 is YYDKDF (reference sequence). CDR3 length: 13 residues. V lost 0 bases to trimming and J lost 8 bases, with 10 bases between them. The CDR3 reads CATSRDQTGEAFF. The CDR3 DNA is TGTGCCACCAGCAGAGATCAGACCGGAGAAGCTTTCTTT.

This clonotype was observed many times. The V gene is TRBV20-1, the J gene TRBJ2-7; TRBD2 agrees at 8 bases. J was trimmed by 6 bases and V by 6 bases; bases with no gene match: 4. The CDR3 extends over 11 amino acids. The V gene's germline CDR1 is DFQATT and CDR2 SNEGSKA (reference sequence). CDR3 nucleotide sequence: TGCAGTGCCCGGGGGGGTTCCGAGCAGTACTTC. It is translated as CSARGGSEQYF.

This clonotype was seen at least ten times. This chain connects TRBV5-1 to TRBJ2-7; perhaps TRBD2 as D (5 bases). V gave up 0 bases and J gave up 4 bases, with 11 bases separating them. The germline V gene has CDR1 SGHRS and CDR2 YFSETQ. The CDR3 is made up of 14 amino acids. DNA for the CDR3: TGCGCCAGCAGCTTGGCGACTACGCCGTACGAGCAGTACTTC. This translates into CASSLATTPYEQYF.

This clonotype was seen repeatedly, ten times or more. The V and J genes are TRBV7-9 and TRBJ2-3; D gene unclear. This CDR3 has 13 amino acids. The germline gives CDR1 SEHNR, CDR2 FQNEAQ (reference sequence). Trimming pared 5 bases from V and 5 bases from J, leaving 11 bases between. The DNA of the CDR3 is TGTGCCAGCAGCCTTCTTGTAGGAGATACGCAGTATTTT. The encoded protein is CASSLLVGDTQYF.

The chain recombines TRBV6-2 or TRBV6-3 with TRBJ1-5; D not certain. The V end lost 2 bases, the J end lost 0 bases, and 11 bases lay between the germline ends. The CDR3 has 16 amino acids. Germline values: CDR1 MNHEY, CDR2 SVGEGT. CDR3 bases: TGTGCCAGCAGTTACACGGATGTAAATAGCAATCAGCCCCAGCATTTT. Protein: CASSYTDVNSNQPQHF.

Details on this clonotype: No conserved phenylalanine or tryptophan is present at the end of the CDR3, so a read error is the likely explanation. The CDR3 reads CTISINGYEQYY. The DNA of the CDR3 is TGTACCATCAGTATAAATGGGTACGAGCAGTACTAC. V gene TRBV10-3 combines with J gene TRBJ2-7; D remains unclear. The CDR3 runs to 12 residues. Germline V gives CDR1 ENHRY, CDR2 SYGVKD.

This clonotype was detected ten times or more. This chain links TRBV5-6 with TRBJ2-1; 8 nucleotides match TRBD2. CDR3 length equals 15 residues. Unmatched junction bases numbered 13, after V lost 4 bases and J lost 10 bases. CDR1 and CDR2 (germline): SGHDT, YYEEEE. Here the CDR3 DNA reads TGTGCCAGCAGCCGTGGAGGGACTAGTTGGGGGGAGCAGTTCTTC. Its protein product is CASSRGGTSWGEQFF.